This entry concerns a single T cell receptor (beta chain). The PCR contained 60 Vbeta and 13 Jbeta primers. Some clones are missing from TCRdb's copy, which holds only in-frame ones; the method was immunoSEQ multiplex PCR. The table shows some 150,000 clones, with around 83% occurring only once. The source of the sample is a study of cytomegalovirus exposure and HLA in healthy donors. The sample was PBMCs. This sequence was found in a middle-aged man in good health and CMV-seropositive.

CDR3 in DNA: TGTGCCAGCAGCTCACCCCCGGGAGAGGGGGCTTCCAATGAGCAGTTCTTC. It encodes CASSSPPGEGASNEQFF. The chain recombines TRBV7-9 with TRBJ2-1, with a weak D call TRBD1 (7 bases). Trimming took off 4 bases at V and 6 bases at J, with 22 bases between the two ends. This CDR3 has 17 residues. Germline V gene lookup returns CDR1 SEHNR and CDR2 FQNEAQ (reference sequence).